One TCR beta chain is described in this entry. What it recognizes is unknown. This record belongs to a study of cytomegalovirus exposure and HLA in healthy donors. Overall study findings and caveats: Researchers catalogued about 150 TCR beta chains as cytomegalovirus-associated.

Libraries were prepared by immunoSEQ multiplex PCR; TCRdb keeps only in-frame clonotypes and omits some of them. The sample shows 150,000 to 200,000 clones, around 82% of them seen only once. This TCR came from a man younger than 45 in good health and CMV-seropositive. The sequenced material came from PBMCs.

The CDR3 DNA follows: TGTGCCAGCAGGGTCGAGAGCACAGATACGCAGTATTTT. This translates into CASRVESTDTQYF. The V call is TRBV2, the J call TRBJ2-3; D remains unclear. Trimming took 6 bases from V and 0 from J, leaving 7 bases between them. The CDR3 contains 13 residues. Germline V gene lookup returns CDR1 SNHLY and CDR2 FYNNEI. Variable domain in full (rest from reference TRBV2 and TRBJ2-3): EPEVTQTPSHQVTQMGQEVILRCVPISNHLYFYWYRQILGQKVEFLVSFYNNEISEKSEIFDDQFSVERPDGSNFTLKIRSTKLEDSAMYFCASRVESTDTQYFGPGTRLTVL.